This T cell receptor (beta chain) derives from a study of cytomegalovirus exposure and HLA in healthy donors. Overall study: Genotyping of about 400 donors showed that approximately 83% belonged to the Caucasian-associated ancestry cluster.

It was with 60 Vbeta and 13 Jbeta primers that the PCR ran. The assay was immunoSEQ multiplex PCR, and TCRdb's table has in-frame clones only and misses some. Found here are about 55,000 clones, about three quarters of them singletons; the top ten hold around 2.4%. With regard to this clone: Its target is unknown.

Notes on the study in general: A previous analysis found most TCR beta V segments productive roughly 90% or roughly 30% of the time. Compared with the approximately 680-donor mean, an Asian-associated ancestry cluster reportedly had fewer N-insertions, according to a later analysis. With later analysis, a missense DCLRE1C variant became linked to TCR beta V- and J-gene trimming.

The length of the CDR3 is 17 residues. Trimming removed 0 bases at V and 4 bases at J, with 19 bases between. Germline loops: CDR1 SGDLS, CDR2 YYNGEE. This receptor was taken from a female donor in good health and CMV-seronegative. The sequencing input was PBMCs. V is TRBV9 and J is TRBJ2-5; TRBD1 is a possible D gene (5 bases). CDR3 DNA: TGTGCCAGCAGCGTAGCTGAAGCAGGGAACGCGCCAGAGACCCAGTACTTC. Its protein product is CASSVAEAGNAPETQYF. Drawing the rest from reference TRBV9 and TRBJ2-5, the complete variable domain is DSGVTQTPKHLITATGQRVTLRCSPRSGDLSVYWYQQSLDQGLQFLIQYYNGEERAKGNILERFSAQQFPDLHSELNLSSLELGDSALYFCASSVAEAGNAPETQYFGPGTRLLVL.